This entry lists 26 T cell receptor beta chains sequenced from one sample in a study of shared clonotypes between healthy human individuals (dated by TCRdb to the early 2020s). CD8 naive samples were obtained by positive selection for CCR7 among CD45RO-negative cells, yielding a CD45RA+CCR7+ population from which TemRA cells were excluded. The library was produced with the immunoSEQ multiplex PCR assay. Sourced from immuneACCESS, this table was stored by TCRdb with only in-frame sequences that have V and J called. A share of the clones is absent; for the studies checked, an unresolved V gene accounts for under half, and the remainder has no known explanation. The sample table shows about 2.2 million clones, and around 93% are seen once. Jointly, the top ten make up around 1.7% of the sample. The sample comprised naive CD8+ T cells from PBMCs. In the paper's terms, the cell subset or site label means: CD45RA+CCR7+. These receptor sequences come from a man aged 18 to 35 in good health. Some clones in this sample may be carry-over from other donors' samples.

This chain connects TRBV7-7 to TRBJ2-2; a weak D match, TRBD1 (8 bases). Germline lookup yields CDR1 SSHAT and CDR2 FNYEAQ (reference sequence). Trimming pared 7 bases from V and 4 bases from J, leaving 16 bases between. The CDR3 sequence is 15 residues long. DNA of the CDR3: TGTGCCAGCACCCTGGACAGGGAGGGCACCGGGGAGCTGTTTTTT. Its translation: CASTLDREGTGELFF.

The chain has TRBV11-2 and TRBJ2-3; 10 bases match TRBD2. The CDR3 length is 18 residues. Germline CDR1 and CDR2: SGHAT and FQNNGV. After removal of 2 bases from V and 6 bases from J, the junction contained 14 bases not matched to a gene. DNA of the CDR3: TGTGCCAGCAGCTTAAGGCTAGCGGGAGAGGGTTTTCAGGATACGCAGTATTTT. Its protein is CASSLRLAGEGFQDTQYF.

The chain employs TRBV6-6 and TRBJ2-7; the D gene could be TRBD1 or TRBD2 (5 bases each). Germline V gene lookup returns CDR1 MNHNY and CDR2 SVGAGI (reference sequence). The CDR3 sequence is 15 residues long. V dropped 4 bases and J dropped 6 bases, with 19 bases sitting between them. The CDR3 bases are TGTGCCAGCAGTTTCGTCGCCGGGACCTCGGCCGAGCAGTACTTC. Translating it yields CASSFVAGTSAEQYF.

As for this clone: The same CDR3 is also encoded by other DNA sequences in this sample. As DNA, the CDR3 is TGTGCCATCAGCGACAGGGAAAGGACTGAAGCTTTCTTT. Its protein is CAISDRERTEAFF. The V and J genes are TRBV10-3 and TRBJ1-1; TRBD1 agrees at 7 bases. Trimming took 6 bases from V and 5 from J; bases not matched to a gene: 6. This CDR3 has 13 amino acids. Germline V gene data show CDR1 as ENHRY and CDR2 as SYGVKD.

V gene TRBV4-3 combines with J gene TRBJ2-1; 9 nucleotides match TRBD2. Per the germline V gene, CDR1 is LGHNA and CDR2 is YSLEER. The CDR3 runs to 17 residues. V trimming: 2 bases; J trimming: 0 bases; junction bases outside the gene matches: 5. Written as DNA, the CDR3 is TGCGCCAGCAGCCAACAACTAGCGGGTGACTCCTACAATGAGCAGTTCTTC. Translated: CASSQQLAGDSYNEQFF.

Points on this clone: Other DNA sequences in the sample encode the same CDR3. This sequence joins TRBV27 and TRBJ1-2, with D perhaps matching TRBD1 (6 bases). This CDR3 is built from 14 residues. Trimming stripped 0 bases from V and 8 bases from J, with 13 bases between. CDR1 MNHEY and CDR2 SMNVEV come from the germline V gene (reference sequence). This CDR3 reads CASSLSGGRGGYTF. The CDR3 DNA is TGTGCCAGCAGTTTATCCGGGGGGCGAGGAGGCTACACCTTC.

The chain's CDR3 is CASSQDIDRVEAKNTEAFF. CDR3 DNA sequence: TGCGCCAGCAGCCAAGATATCGACAGGGTCGAGGCGAAGAACACTGAAGCTTTCTTT. The chain employs TRBV4-1 and TRBJ1-1; 7 bases are shared with TRBD1. Germline CDR1 reads MGHRA; CDR2 reads YSYEKL. With 0 bases clipped from V and 1 base from J, the junction kept 14 bases outside the gene matches. CDR3 length: 19 amino acids.

This chain links TRBV19 with TRBJ1-1, with D unclear. Germline CDR1 LNHDA, CDR2 SQIVND (reference sequence). The V end lost 3 bases, the J end lost 3 bases, and 2 bases lay between the germline ends. The CDR3 is 11 residues long. CDR3: CASSMDTEAFF. DNA of the CDR3: TGTGCCAGTAGTATGGACACTGAAGCTTTCTTT.

V gene TRBV9 combines with J gene TRBJ2-1, with 10 bases aligning to TRBD2. After removal of 0 bases from V and 8 bases from J, the junction contained 8 bases not matched to a gene. The germline CDR1 and CDR2 sequences are SGDLS and YYNGEE. The CDR3 extends over 16 amino acids. CDR3 nucleotide sequence: TGTGCCAGCAGCGTAGAAGGTAGCGGGAGGATCGATGAGCAGTTCTTC. This codes for CASSVEGSGRIDEQFF.

This clone was observed once. The identical CDR3 is also encoded by other nucleotide sequences in the sample. The chain uses TRBV9 and TRBJ2-7; 9 bases match TRBD1. The length of the CDR3 is 14 residues. Germline V gene lookup returns CDR1 SGDLS and CDR2 YYNGEE. V shed 3 bases, J shed 3 bases, and the junction held 4 bases outside the gene matches. The CDR3 DNA sequence: TGTGCCAGCAGCGGCCGACAGGGGGACTACGAGCAGTACTTC. This encodes CASSGRQGDYEQYF. The full variable domain, with the rest looked up from reference TRBV9 and TRBJ2-7, is DSGVTQTPKHLITATGQRVTLRCSPRSGDLSVYWYQQSLDQGLQFLIQYYNGEERAKGNILERFSAQQFPDLHSELNLSSLELGDSALYFCASSGRQGDYEQYFGPGTRLTVT.

V is TRBV6-6 and J is TRBJ2-2; TRBD1 is a possible D gene (6 bases). Germline loops: CDR1 MNHNY, CDR2 SVGAGI (reference sequence). CDR3 length: 14 residues. V lost 7 bases, J lost 4 bases, and 13 bases lay in between. The CDR3 region is CASKGDTLTGELFF. CDR3 nucleotide sequence: TGTGCCAGCAAAGGGGACACCCTCACCGGGGAGCTGTTTTTT.

The chain links TRBV7-9 to TRBJ2-7; 11 nucleotides line up with TRBD1. The CDR3 has 17 amino acids. Per the germline V gene, CDR1 is SEHNR and CDR2 is FQNEAQ (reference sequence). The junction had 13 bases not matched to a gene; V was cut back by 6 bases and J by 3 bases. The CDR3 loop is CASRGQGAELGFYEQYF. The CDR3 coding sequence is TGTGCCAGCAGAGGACAGGGGGCAGAACTAGGATTCTACGAGCAGTACTTC.

Points on this clone: The same CDR3 also results from other DNA sequences found in this sample. V is TRBV7-9 and J is TRBJ1-2; D gene unclear. Germline V gives CDR1 SEHNR, CDR2 FQNEAQ (reference sequence). V lost 5 bases, J lost 0 bases, and 7 bases lay in between. This CDR3 has 13 amino acids. CDR3 sequence reads: CASSQGSNYGYTF. The CDR3 coding sequence is TGTGCCAGCAGCCAAGGCTCTAACTATGGCTACACCTTC.

J is TRBJ2-6 and V is TRBV7-9, with D possibly matching TRBD1 (6 bases). Germline-derived CDR1 and CDR2 are SEHNR and FQNEAQ (reference sequence). The CDR3 sequence is 17 residues long. Trimming left V 2 bases short and J 4 bases short, with 15 bases between. The CDR3 bases are TGTGCCAGCAGCTTACCAGGGGTCGTATCCGGGGCCAACGTCCTGACTTTC. Its protein product is CASSLPGVVSGANVLTF.

This clone occurred once. The rearrangement uses TRBV27 and TRBJ2-3; 7 positions match TRBD2. In germline, CDR1 is MNHEY, CDR2 SMNVEV (reference sequence). After removal of 2 bases from V and 4 bases from J, the junction contained 3 bases not matched to a gene. This CDR3 spans 14 amino acids. CDR3 sequence: CASSLVLAADTQYF. The CDR3, as DNA: TGTGCCAGCAGTTTAGTCCTAGCGGCAGATACGCAGTATTTT.

The J gene is TRBJ1-1, the V gene TRBV6-5; 8 nucleotides align to TRBD1. CDR3 length: 13 residues. Germline assignment: CDR1 MNHEY and CDR2 SVGAGI. V shed 8 bases and J 5 bases; nucleotides not matched to a gene: 7. The CDR3 nucleotides are TGTGCCAGCGATGGACAGGGAGGAACTGAAGCTTTCTTT. Translation: CASDGQGGTEAFF.

This clone was observed a single time. V gene TRBV5-6 combines with J gene TRBJ2-2, with TRBD2 matching 7 bases. Germline CDR1 SGHDT, CDR2 YYEEEE. Trimming removed 3 bases from V and 6 bases from J; junction bases left unmatched: 14. This CDR3 comprises 17 residues. The DNA for the CDR3 is TGTGCCAGCAGCTCCGAACTTAGCGGGTTTGGTCCCGGGGAGCTGTTTTTT. It specifies CASSSELSGFGPGELFF.

The V gene is TRBV7-7, the J gene TRBJ2-6, with D possibly matching TRBD2 (7 bases). The CDR3 sequence is 18 residues long. CDR1 and CDR2 from the germline V gene are SSHAT and FNYEAQ (reference sequence). V lost 6 bases and J 2 bases, leaving 20 bases between the germline ends. The CDR3 DNA reads as TGTGCCAGCAGTCCCAGAGGGGGGGCGCTTACTGGGGCCAACGTCCTGACTTTC. Amino acids: CASSPRGGALTGANVLTF.

Here the CDR3 DNA reads TGTGCCAGCAATTACCCCGTCGCCTACAATGAGCAGTTCTTC. Protein product: CASNYPVAYNEQFF. The chain joins TRBV28 to TRBJ2-1; D gene uncertain. The CDR3 length is 14 residues. Trimming took off 7 bases at V and 2 bases at J, with 12 bases between the two ends. Germline-derived CDR1 and CDR2 are MDHEN and SYDVKM.

The chain uses TRBV7-8 and TRBJ2-5; TRBD1 might be the D (6 bases). Germline V CDR1 and CDR2: SGHVS, FQNEAQ. The ends were cut back, 3 bases at V and 7 bases at J, with 12 bases in the middle. This CDR3 comprises 13 residues. This chain's CDR3 is CASSLVGGPTQYF. CDR3 DNA sequence: TGTGCCAGCAGCTTGGTAGGGGGACCGACCCAGTACTTC.

The chain recombines TRBV29-1 with TRBJ2-1; TRBD2 matches 9 bases. The J segment lost 8 bases and the V segment lost 3 bases, leaving 17 bases of the junction unmatched. CDR3 length: 17 amino acids. CDR1 and CDR2 (germline): SQVTM, ANQGSEA. As DNA, the CDR3 is TGCAGCGTTGACTTCTTTGCTAGCGGGACGCGCCGGGATGAGCAGTTCTTC. Translated, it gives CSVDFFASGTRRDEQFF.

The chain joins TRBV15 to TRBJ2-3; D gene uncertain. The CDR3 length is 14 residues. V lost 4 bases and J 2 bases, leaving 10 bases between the germline ends. CDR1 is LNHNV and CDR2 is YYDKDF in the germline V gene (reference sequence). The CDR3 protein is CATSTVVSTDTQYF. The CDR3, as DNA: TGTGCCACCAGCACGGTGGTTTCCACAGATACGCAGTATTTT. The full variable domain, completed using reference TRBV15 and TRBJ2-3, is DAMVIQNPRYQVTQFGKPVTLSCSQTLNHNVMYWYQQKSSQAPKLLFHYYDKDFNNEADTPDNFQSRRPNTSFCFLDIRSPGLGDTAMYLCATSTVVSTDTQYFGPGTRLTVL.

The J gene is TRBJ2-3, the V gene TRBV5-1; TRBD2 agrees at 8 bases. Germline V gene lookup returns CDR1 SGHRS and CDR2 YFSETQ. J gave up 4 bases and V 4 bases, and 8 bases lay outside the gene matches. This CDR3 is built from 15 residues. The CDR3 DNA reads as TGCGCCAGCAGCACGATCGGACTAGCAGCAGATACGCAGTATTTT. This translates into CASSTIGLAADTQYF. The entire variable domain, with the rest obtained from reference TRBV5-1 and TRBJ2-3, is as follows: KAGVTQTPRYLIKTRGQQVTLSCSPISGHRSVSWYQQTPGQGLQFLFEYFSETQRNKGNFPGRFSGRQFSNSRSEMNVSTLELGDSALYLCASSTIGLAADTQYFGPGTRLTVL.

The V call is TRBV7-9, the J call TRBJ1-1; D remains ambiguous. The V end was cut by 5 bases, the J end by 3 bases, with 16 bases between. This CDR3 region has 15 residues. CDR1 and CDR2 (germline): SEHNR, FQNEAQ (reference sequence). CDR3 region: CASSQVRESDTEAFF. The CDR3 DNA is TGTGCCAGCAGCCAAGTGAGGGAGTCGGACACTGAAGCTTTCTTT.

The J gene is TRBJ2-3, the V gene TRBV7-9; no clear D. The CDR3 is made up of 15 amino acids. Trimming took 8 bases from V and 3 from J, leaving 18 bases between them. Germline lookup yields CDR1 SEHNR and CDR2 FQNEAQ (reference sequence). For the CDR3, the DNA is TGTGCCAGCGTCTATACCCGGAACCCTACAGATACGCAGTATTTT. This codes for CASVYTRNPTDTQYF.

This chain joins TRBV7-6 and TRBJ1-3, with D uncertain. This CDR3 region has 17 residues. Looked up from germline, CDR1 is SGHVS and CDR2 is FNYEAQ. The germline V and J ends were trimmed by 2 bases and 0 bases, with 14 bases remaining between them. This chain's CDR3 is CASSLLTGGYSGNTIYF. The DNA for the CDR3 is TGTGCCAGCAGCTTACTTACTGGCGGCTACTCTGGAAACACCATATATTTT.